The present entry profiles one T cell receptor beta chain with its context. Germline lookup yields CDR1 SGHTA and CDR2 FQGNSA. The CDR3 contains 16 residues. Via template switching, UMIs carrying a 6-nucleotide sample barcode were introduced. TCRdb reprocessed the 5' RACE reads and stores each CDR3 protein as one record, lacking DNA. There are around 450,000 distinct CDR3 sequences in the sample, with about 2.4% held by the top ten. The data originate from a study of monozygotic twins with inflammatory bowel disease. V is TRBV7-2 and J is TRBJ2-3; TCRdb gives TRBD2 as the D gene, but with no DNA this cannot be confirmed. The TCR sequence derives from a human donor with ulcerative colitis or Crohn's disease, or a healthy co-twin of an affected twin (not recorded which). The specimen was blood. CDR3 residues: CASSFPTSGVKDTQYF.